Presented here are 8 T cell receptor beta chains from one specimen sequenced in a study of cytomegalovirus exposure and HLA in healthy donors. The PCR ran on 60 Vbeta and 13 Jbeta primers. The table came from immunoSEQ multiplex PCR; TCRdb's copy has only in-frame clones and leaves some out. The sample holds fewer than 150,000 clones, approximately 85% seen once. Sequencing was carried out using PBMCs. Source of these receptors: a woman aged 30 to 39 in good health and CMV-seropositive.

The rearrangement links TRBV5-8 to TRBJ2-3; 7 bases match TRBD1. Germline CDR1 is SGHTS and CDR2 is YDEGEE. V shed 4 bases and J 2 bases; nucleotides not matched to a gene: 4. This CDR3 has 14 amino acids. CDR3 sequence: CASSIGQDTDTQYF. The CDR3 nucleotides are TGTGCCAGCAGCATCGGACAGGACACAGATACGCAGTATTTT.

In its sample, this clone was seen once. The chain carries TRBV5-4 and TRBJ2-5, with D maybe TRBD2 (5 bases). Germline-derived CDR1 and CDR2 are SGHNT and YYREEE (reference sequence). Trimming left V 4 bases short and J 13 bases short, with 17 bases between. There are 12 residues in the CDR3. The CDR3 DNA follows: TGTGCCAGCAGCCCTCTGGAGGTGGAGCGGTACTTC. Its protein product is CASSPLEVERYF.

The V and J genes are TRBV5-1 and TRBJ2-7; TRBD2 matches at 9 bases. The CDR3 covers 15 residues. V was clipped by 4 bases and J by 6 bases; unmatched bases: 11. Germline CDR1 and CDR2: SGHRS and YFSETQ. CDR3 residues: CASSLAPGLAFEQYF. The CDR3, as DNA: TGCGCCAGCAGCCTCGCGCCGGGACTAGCATTCGAGCAGTACTTC.

CDR3 sequence reads: CASSMTRTDQPQHF. CDR3 DNA sequence: TGTGCCAGTAGTATGACCCGGACTGATCAGCCCCAGCATTTT. The chain recombines TRBV19 with TRBJ1-5, with no clear D. The CDR3 covers 14 residues. Per the germline V gene, CDR1 is LNHDA and CDR2 is SQIVND (reference sequence). Trimming removed 3 bases at V and 5 bases at J, with 11 bases between.

The J gene is TRBJ1-1, the V gene TRBV5-6, with D possibly TRBD1 on 5 matching bases. Germline CDR1 and CDR2: SGHDT and YYEEEE. The length of the CDR3 is 14 residues. V gave up 5 bases and J gave up 3 bases, with 14 bases separating them. This chain's CDR3 is CASRTGGGDTEAFF. For the CDR3, the DNA is TGTGCCAGCAGAACCGGTGGGGGGGACACTGAAGCTTTCTTT.

The chain links TRBV7-8 to TRBJ1-2; D uncertain. V was cut by 1 base and J by 8 bases, with 14 bases left in between. Germline V gene sequence: CDR1 SGHVS, CDR2 FQNEAQ. The CDR3 is 14 amino acids. CDR3 protein: CASSLEKSTLGYTF. The DNA for the CDR3 is TGTGCCAGCAGCTTAGAGAAAAGCACTTTAGGCTACACCTTC.

This sequence joins TRBV25-1 and TRBJ1-3; 8 positions agree with TRBD1. V was pared by 6 bases and J by 4 bases, with 5 bases of the junction left unmatched. In germline, CDR1 is MGHDK, CDR2 SYGVNS. This CDR3 contains 14 residues. In DNA form, the CDR3 reads TGTGCCAGCAGGGAGACAGGGGCAGGAAACACCATATATTTT. It specifies CASRETGAGNTIYF.

The gene calls are TRBV30 and TRBJ1-1; D not resolved. The length of the CDR3 is 13 residues. V was clipped by 0 bases and J by 2 bases, with 7 bases between them. The germline gives CDR1 GTSNPN, CDR2 SVGIG (reference sequence). In DNA form, the CDR3 reads TGTGCCTGGAGTGTACGACTTAACACTGAAGCTTTCTTT. Protein sequence: CAWSVRLNTEAFF.